One and the same sample provided the 22 T cell receptor beta chains below, sequenced in a study of blood T cell repertoires in COVID-19. TCRdb keeps only in-frame clones here, not all; method: immunoSEQ multiplex PCR. The data show about 20,000 clones, 70% to 90% seen once. Material for sequencing was peripheral blood. The origin of the receptors is a man aged 45 to 65 with active COVID-19.

The chain employs TRBV5-1 and TRBJ2-1; D possibly corresponds to TRBD2 (5 bases). Trimming left V 4 bases short and J 7 bases short, with 12 bases between. Per the germline V gene, CDR1 is SGHRS and CDR2 is YFSETQ. The CDR3 has 13 amino acids. The CDR3 here is CASSDLRRNEQFF. The CDR3 DNA follows: TGCGCCAGCAGCGATTTGAGGAGGAATGAGCAGTTCTTC.

CDR3 sequence reads: CASSVSPTGTGEAFF. CDR3 bases: TGTGCCAGCAGCGTTTCACCGACGGGGACAGGAGAAGCTTTCTTT. This sequence joins TRBV9 and TRBJ1-1, with TRBD1 matching 8 bases. Per the germline V gene, CDR1 is SGDLS and CDR2 is YYNGEE. J lost 8 bases, V lost 2 bases, and 11 bases had no gene match. The CDR3 sequence is 15 residues long.

The J gene is TRBJ1-2, the V gene TRBV27; 7 bases align to TRBD1. The CDR3 is made up of 15 amino acids. The V gene end was trimmed by 5 bases and the J gene end by 4 bases; junction bases not matched to a gene: 10. Germline CDR1 is MNHEY and CDR2 is SMNVEV (reference sequence). CDR3 residues: CASSPRSGTAYGYTF. In DNA, the CDR3 is TGTGCCAGCAGTCCCAGGTCCGGGACAGCCTATGGCTACACCTTC.

This clone was seen more than once but under ten times. This chain connects TRBV29-1 to TRBJ1-6, with TRBD1 as a possible D gene (5 bases). V lost 4 bases to trimming and J lost 12 bases, with 16 bases between them. Germline CDR1 is SQVTM and CDR2 is ANQGSEA. The CDR3 consists of 13 residues. Written as DNA, the CDR3 is TGCAGCGTTGGATCCAGGGCCTACGAACCCCTCCACTTT. Its protein is CSVGSRAYEPLHF.

Only a few counts were recorded for this clone. The chain joins TRBV21-1 to TRBJ2-7; TRBD2, the table's D call, was not compared with the DNA. TRBV21-1 has pseudogene status. This CDR3 is built from 11 residues. In nucleotides, the CDR3 is TGTGCCAGCTGGAGCTCCTACGAGCAGTACTTC. Its translation: CASWSSYEQYF.

The rearrangement uses TRBV30 and TRBJ1-5; 7 nucleotides agree with TRBD1. With 7 bases clipped from V and 0 bases from J, the junction kept 3 bases outside the gene matches. Germline CDR1 and CDR2: GTSNPN and SVGIG (reference sequence). The CDR3 has 13 amino acids. The CDR3: CAYRQGSNQPQHF. The CDR3 DNA reads as TGTGCCTACCGACAGGGTAGCAATCAGCCCCAGCATTTT.

The chain uses TRBV6-5 and TRBJ2-7; 8 bases agree with TRBD1. Per germline, CDR1 MNHEY and CDR2 SVGAGI. This CDR3 region has 13 residues. The V segment lost 7 bases and the J segment 0 bases; nucleotides outside the gene matches: 2. The DNA of the CDR3 is TGTGCCAGCATAGGACAGGGCTCCTACGAGCAGTACTTC. Its protein product is CASIGQGSYEQYF.

CDR3: CASSRSDRGFYNEQFF. CDR3 DNA sequence: TGTGCCAGCAGCCGCTCCGACAGGGGTTTCTACAATGAGCAGTTCTTC. This chain links TRBV3-1 (or the pseudogene TRBV3-2) with TRBJ2-1; TRBD1 agrees at 8 bases. Per the germline V gene, CDR1 is LGHDT and CDR2 is YNNKEL (reference sequence). V shed 4 bases, J shed 3 bases, and the junction held 8 bases outside the gene matches. The CDR3 is 16 amino acids.

The CDR3 DNA is TGTGCCATCAGAAGCGGGGGGTTGGGCGGGGAGCTGTTTTTT. As protein: CAIRSGGLGGELFF. The V gene is TRBV10-3, the J gene TRBJ2-2; 9 bases agree with TRBD2. The CDR3 is 14 residues long. V was pared by 6 bases and J by 7 bases, with 6 bases of the junction left unmatched. In germline, CDR1 is ENHRY, CDR2 SYGVKD.

The chain recombines TRBV7-2 with TRBJ1-2; perhaps TRBD1 as D (5 bases). V was trimmed by 3 bases and J by 8 bases, leaving 19 bases between them. Germline-derived CDR1 and CDR2 are SGHTA and FQGNSA. The length of the CDR3 is 15 residues. CDR3 in amino acids: CASSLGWGLGMGYTF. The CDR3 DNA is TGTGCCAGCAGCTTGGGGTGGGGCTTGGGCATGGGCTACACCTTC. Full variable domain (missing parts from reference TRBV7-2 and TRBJ1-2): GAGVSQSPSNKVTEKGKDVELRCDPISGHTALYWYRQSLGQGLEFLIYFQGNSAPDKSGLPSDRFSAERTGGSVSTLTIQRTQQEDSAVYLCASSLGWGLGMGYTFGSGTRLTVV.

This clone is a singleton in its sample. The chain combines TRBV6-5 with TRBJ1-2, with TRBD1 matching over 7 bases. In germline, CDR1 is MNHEY, CDR2 SVGAGI. The CDR3 runs to 15 residues. V lost 5 bases to trimming and J lost 4 bases; unmatched junction nucleotides: 10. The CDR3 DNA sequence: TGTGCCAGCAGTCCAACTCCGACAGGGAGCTATGGCTACACCTTC. Translation: CASSPTPTGSYGYTF.

CDR3 loop: CASRGEGDYEQYF. The CDR3 nucleotides are TGTGCCAGCAGGGGGGAGGGAGACTACGAGCAGTACTTC. The genes are TRBV2 and TRBJ2-7, with 7 bases fitting TRBD2. J was trimmed by 3 bases and V by 6 bases; bases with no gene match: 5. The CDR3 is 13 residues long. Germline loops: CDR1 SNHLY, CDR2 FYNNEI.

CDR3 nucleotide sequence: TGTGCCAGCAGTGGGAGGGGACAAATGTACACAGATACGCAGTATTTT. Encoded protein: CASSGRGQMYTDTQYF. This chain joins TRBV27 and TRBJ2-3, with TRBD2 as a possible D gene (7 bases). Between the trimmed V and J ends, which lost 5 bases and 2 bases, there was a span of 17 bases. This CDR3 is 16 amino acids long. CDR1 and CDR2 from the germline V gene are MNHEY and SMNVEV (reference sequence).

J is TRBJ1-1 and V is TRBV9; TRBD1 agrees at 8 bases. Germline V CDR1 and CDR2: SGDLS, YYNGEE. The V segment lost 1 base and the J segment 4 bases; nucleotides outside the gene matches: 3. The length of the CDR3 is 14 residues. The CDR3 loop reads CASSVQGAGTEAFF. In nucleotides, the CDR3 is TGTGCCAGCAGCGTACAGGGGGCGGGCACTGAAGCTTTCTTT. The whole variable domain, remainder taken from reference TRBV9 and TRBJ1-1, is DSGVTQTPKHLITATGQRVTLRCSPRSGDLSVYWYQQSLDQGLQFLIQYYNGEERAKGNILERFSAQQFPDLHSELNLSSLELGDSALYFCASSVQGAGTEAFFGQGTRLTVV.

A single count supports this clone. The chain combines TRBV29-1 with TRBJ2-5; tentative D call: TRBD1 (6 bases). V shed 7 bases and J shed 5 bases, with 17 bases lying between them. From germline, CDR1 is SQVTM and CDR2 ANQGSEA. The CDR3 covers 13 residues. The CDR3 protein is CSAGRWGRETQYF. CDR3 sequence (DNA): TGCAGCGCCGGAAGATGGGGGCGGGAGACCCAGTACTTC.

The chain uses TRBV6-6 and TRBJ2-5; 7 bases line up with TRBD2. Germline lookup yields CDR1 MNHNY and CDR2 SVGAGI (reference sequence). The CDR3 has 15 residues. V trimming: 0 bases; J trimming: 2 bases; junction bases outside the gene matches: 3. The CDR3 DNA reads as TGTGCCAGCAGTTACTCGGGGGGGGGTCAAGAGACCCAGTACTTC. It is translated as CASSYSGGGQETQYF.

The DNA of the CDR3 is TGCGCCAGCGGACTGGGTGGGGCCGGGGAGCTGTTTTTT. Encoded protein: CASGLGGAGELFF. The genes are TRBV5-1 and TRBJ2-2; possible D gene TRBD2, 5 bases. The CDR3 has 13 residues. V lost 7 bases and J lost 6, with 13 bases in between. Germline V gene data show CDR1 as SGHRS and CDR2 as YFSETQ.

The CDR3 coding sequence is TGTGCCAGCAGCCCGCAGGGGGACACTGAAGCTTTCTTT. Its protein product is CASSPQGDTEAFF. V gene TRBV5-5 combines with J gene TRBJ1-1; 7 bases fit TRBD1. Trimming took 4 bases from V and 3 from J; bases not matched to a gene: 3. This CDR3 contains 13 residues. Germline loops: CDR1 SGHKS, CDR2 YYEKEE (reference sequence). The full variable domain, completed using reference TRBV5-5 and TRBJ1-1, is DAGVTQSPTHLIKTRGQQVTLRCSPISGHKSVSWYQQVLGQGPQFIFQYYEKEERGRGNFPDRFSARQFPNYSSELNVNALLLGDSALYLCASSPQGDTEAFFGQGTRLTVV.

The chain joins TRBV6-2 or TRBV6-3 to TRBJ2-3, with 7 bases fitting TRBD1. Germline assignment: CDR1 MNHEY and CDR2 SVGEGT. The CDR3 runs to 17 residues. J lost 2 bases, V lost 6 bases, and 14 bases had no gene match. The CDR3 nucleotides read TGTGCCAGCAGCCGTTACCCCCCGGGACAGATCACAGATACGCAGTATTTT. The encoded protein is CASSRYPPGQITDTQYF.

This chain joins TRBV6-5 and TRBJ1-6; TRBD1 matches 8 bases. CDR3 length: 14 residues. V shed 6 bases and J 10 bases; nucleotides not matched to a gene: 8. Germline CDR1 is MNHEY and CDR2 is SVGAGI. The CDR3 DNA reads as TGTGCCAGCAGGTTTGGACAGGGTGGGTCACCCCTCCACTTT. It yields the protein CASRFGQGGSPLHF.

V usage is TRBV5-1 and J usage is TRBJ2-5; TRBD2 matches at 9 bases. Unmatched junction bases numbered 5, after V lost 2 bases and J lost 3 bases. CDR1 and CDR2 from the germline V gene are SGHRS and YFSETQ. The CDR3 loop spans 15 amino acids. The CDR3 protein is CASSLAGGGEETQYF. DNA of the CDR3: TGCGCCAGCAGCTTAGCGGGGGGTGGCGAAGAGACCCAGTACTTC.

This chain uses TRBV5-1 with TRBJ1-1; the D gene is possibly TRBD1 (5 bases). The ends were cut back, 2 bases at V and 5 bases at J, with 10 bases in the middle. There are 13 residues in the CDR3. The germline V gene encodes CDR1 SGHRS and CDR2 YFSETQ. CDR3 sequence (DNA): TGCGCCAGCAGCTTCTCGGGGGGGACTGAAGCTTTCTTT. Its translation: CASSFSGGTEAFF.